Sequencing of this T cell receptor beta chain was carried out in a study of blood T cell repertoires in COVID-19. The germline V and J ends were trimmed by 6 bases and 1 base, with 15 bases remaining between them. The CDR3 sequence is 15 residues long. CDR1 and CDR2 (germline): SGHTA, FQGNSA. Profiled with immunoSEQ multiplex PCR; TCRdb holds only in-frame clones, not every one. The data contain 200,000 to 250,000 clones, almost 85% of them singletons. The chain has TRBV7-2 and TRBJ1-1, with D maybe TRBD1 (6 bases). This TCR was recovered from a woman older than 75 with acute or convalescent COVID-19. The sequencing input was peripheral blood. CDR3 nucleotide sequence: TGTGCCAGCAGACTGCGGCCGGACAGGAACACTGAAGCTTTCTTT. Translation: CASRLRPDRNTEAFF.